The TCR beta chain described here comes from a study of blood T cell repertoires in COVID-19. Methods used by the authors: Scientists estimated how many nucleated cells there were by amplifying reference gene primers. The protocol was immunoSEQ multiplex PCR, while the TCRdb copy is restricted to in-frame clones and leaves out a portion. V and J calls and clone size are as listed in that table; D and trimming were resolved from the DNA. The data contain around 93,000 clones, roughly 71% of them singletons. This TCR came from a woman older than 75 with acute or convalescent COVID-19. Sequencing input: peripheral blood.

DNA of the CDR3: TGTGCCTTAAACTCAATTCCCGGGACAGGGCCGAGTGAGCAGTTCTTC. It translates to CALNSIPGTGPSEQFF. The rearrangement joins TRBV30 to TRBJ2-1; 9 bases are shared with TRBD1. Germline V gene lookup returns CDR1 GTSNPN and CDR2 SVGIG (reference sequence). Trimming at V came to 7 bases and at J to 9 bases, leaving 19 bases not matched to a gene. The CDR3 contains 16 residues.